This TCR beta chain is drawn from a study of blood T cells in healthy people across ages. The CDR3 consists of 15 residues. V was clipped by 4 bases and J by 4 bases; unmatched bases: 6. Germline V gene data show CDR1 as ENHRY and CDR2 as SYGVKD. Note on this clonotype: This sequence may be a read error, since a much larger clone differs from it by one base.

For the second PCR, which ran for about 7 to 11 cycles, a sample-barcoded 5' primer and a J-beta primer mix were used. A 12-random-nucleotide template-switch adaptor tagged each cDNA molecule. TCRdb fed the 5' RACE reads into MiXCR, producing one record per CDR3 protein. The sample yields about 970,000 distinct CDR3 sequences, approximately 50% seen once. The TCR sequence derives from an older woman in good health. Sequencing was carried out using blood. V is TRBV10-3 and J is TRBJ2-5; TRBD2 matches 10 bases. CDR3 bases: TGTGCCATCAGTGGGCCTAGCGGGAGTGTAGAGACCCAGTACTTC. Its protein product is CAISGPSGSVETQYF.